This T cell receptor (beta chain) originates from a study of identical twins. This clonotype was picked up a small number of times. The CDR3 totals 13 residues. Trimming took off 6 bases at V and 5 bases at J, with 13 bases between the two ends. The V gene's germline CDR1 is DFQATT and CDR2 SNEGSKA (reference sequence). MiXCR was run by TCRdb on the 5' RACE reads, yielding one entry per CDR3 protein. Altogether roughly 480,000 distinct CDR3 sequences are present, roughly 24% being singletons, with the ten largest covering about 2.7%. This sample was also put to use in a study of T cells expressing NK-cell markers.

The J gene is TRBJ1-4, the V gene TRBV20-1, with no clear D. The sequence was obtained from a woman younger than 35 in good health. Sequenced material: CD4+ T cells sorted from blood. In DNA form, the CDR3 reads TGCAGTGCCCAGGAGACTAGGAATGAAAAACTGTTTTTT. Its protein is CSAQETRNEKLFF.